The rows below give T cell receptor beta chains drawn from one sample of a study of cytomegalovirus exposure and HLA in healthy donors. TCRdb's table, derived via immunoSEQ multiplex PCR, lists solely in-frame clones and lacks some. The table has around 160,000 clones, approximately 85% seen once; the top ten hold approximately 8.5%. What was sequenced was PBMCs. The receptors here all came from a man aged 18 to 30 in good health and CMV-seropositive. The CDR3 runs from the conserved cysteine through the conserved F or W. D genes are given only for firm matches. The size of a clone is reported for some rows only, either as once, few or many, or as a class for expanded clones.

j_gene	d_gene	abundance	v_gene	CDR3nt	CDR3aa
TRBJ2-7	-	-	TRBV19	TGTGCCAGCCGGTTCGCTTCTGCCTACGAGCAGTACTTC	CASRFASAYEQYF
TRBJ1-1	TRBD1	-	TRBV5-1	TGCGCCAGCAGCCCGCAGGGACAGGGCTTCACTGAAGCTTTCTTT	CASSPQGQGFTEAFF
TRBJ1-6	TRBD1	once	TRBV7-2	TGTGCCAGCAGCCAGCGGACAGGGGTGTTCTGGTCACCCCTCCACTTT	CASSQRTGVFWSPLHF
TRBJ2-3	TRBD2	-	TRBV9	TGTGCCAGCAGCGTAGTGGCGGGGGGGCTCCCAGATACGCAGTATTTT	CASSVVAGGLPDTQYF
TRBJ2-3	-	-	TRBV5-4	TGTGCCAGCAGCTTCGGTGGGGTGGGAGTTGCAGATACGCAGTATTTT	CASSFGGVGVADTQYF
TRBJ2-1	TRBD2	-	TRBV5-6	TGTGCCAGCAGCAAGGGACTAGCGGGGACCAATGAGCAGTTCTTC	CASSKGLAGTNEQFF
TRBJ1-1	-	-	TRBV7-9	TGTGCCAGCAGCTTAGCCGGGGGGCTGGGCACTGAAGCTTTCTTT	CASSLAGGLGTEAFF
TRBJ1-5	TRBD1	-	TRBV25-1	TGTGCCAGCAGTGACCCGGGACAGGACAATCAGCCCCAGCATTTT	CASSDPGQDNQPQHF
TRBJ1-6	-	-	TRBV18	TGTGCCAGCCAACCGGGAGGTATGGACTCACCCCTCCACTTT	CASQPGGMDSPLHF
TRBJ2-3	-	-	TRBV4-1	TGCGCCAGCAGCCTTGCAGCAGATACGCAGTATTTT	CASSLAADTQYF
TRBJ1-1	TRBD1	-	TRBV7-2	TGTGCCAGCATAAGGGACAGGGGTAGGACTGAAGCTTTCTTT	CASIRDRGRTEAFF
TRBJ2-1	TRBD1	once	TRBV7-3	TGTGCCAGCAGCTCCTTAGGGGGCTCGGACAATGAGCAGTTCTTC	CASSSLGGSDNEQFF
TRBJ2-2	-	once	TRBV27	TGTGCCAGCAGTTTATTAAAGACAGGAAACACCGGGGAGCTGTTTTTT	CASSLLKTGNTGELFF
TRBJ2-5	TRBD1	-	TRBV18	TGTGCCAGCTCACCCCCGGGACAGGGTGGACAAGAGACCCAGTACTTC	CASSPPGQGGQETQYF
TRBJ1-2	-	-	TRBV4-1	TGCGCCAGCAGCCAAAGGGGAGGGATCTATGGCTACACCTTC	CASSQRGGIYGYTF
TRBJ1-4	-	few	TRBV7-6	TGTGCCAGCAGCTTAGTGGTACAGGTCGGTGAAAAACTGTTTTTT	CASSLVVQVGEKLFF
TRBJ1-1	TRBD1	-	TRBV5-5	TGTGCCAGCAGCGATCGGACAGGGGGCTTGACTGAAGCTTTCTTT	CASSDRTGGLTEAFF
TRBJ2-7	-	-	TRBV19	TGTGCCAGTAGTATAGTCGCGGGGAGCTCCTACGAGCAGTACTTC	CASSIVAGSSYEQYF
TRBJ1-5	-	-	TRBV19	TGTGCCAGTAGTATAGATCGTGGACTTAGTAGCAATCAGCCCCAGCATTTT	CASSIDRGLSSNQPQHF
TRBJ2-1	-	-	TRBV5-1	TGCGCCAGCAGCTTGGACCCCGGGACATCCAATGAGCAGTTCTTC	CASSLDPGTSNEQFF
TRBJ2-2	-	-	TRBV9	TGTGCCAGCAGGGCAGGGGTAGGGGGGAACACCGGGGAGCTGTTTTTT	CASRAGVGGNTGELFF
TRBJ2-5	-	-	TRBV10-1	TGCGCCAGCAGTGAGGGCGGGCTCCAAGAGACCCAGTACTTC	CASSEGGLQETQYF
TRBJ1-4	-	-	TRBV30	TGTGCCTCTAGCCGCACAGGGACAACTAATGAAAAACTGTTTTTT	CASSRTGTTNEKLFF
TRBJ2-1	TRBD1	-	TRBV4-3	TGCGCCAGCAGCCAGGGGACAGGGGGCGCGGGTTGGAATGAGCAGTTCTTC	CASSQGTGGAGWNEQFF
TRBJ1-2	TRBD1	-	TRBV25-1	TGTGCCAGCAGTGAACCGGGACAGAACTATGGCTACACCTTC	CASSEPGQNYGYTF
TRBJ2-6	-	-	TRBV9	TGTGCCAGCAGCGCCTGGGACACCTACTCTGGGGCCAACGTCCTGACTTTC	CASSAWDTYSGANVLTF
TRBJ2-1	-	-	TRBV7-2	TGTGCCAGCAGCTTAGACAGGGTCCGGCGGGATGAGCAGTTCTTC	CASSLDRVRRDEQFF
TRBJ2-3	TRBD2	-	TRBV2	TGTGCCAGCAGCTGGACTAGCGGGGGGCGAGATCGGGATACGCAGTATTTT	CASSWTSGGRDRDTQYF
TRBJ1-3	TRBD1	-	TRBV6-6	TGTGCCAGCAGCCTCTCGGGGGGACAGGGGAACACCATATATTTT	CASSLSGGQGNTIYF